Listed below are T cell receptor beta chains from one sample, sequenced in a study of blood T cell repertoires in COVID-19. Profiled with immunoSEQ multiplex PCR; TCRdb holds only in-frame clones, not every one. The sample holds approximately 200,000 clones, about 81% seen once. The specimen sequenced was PBMCs or T cells enriched from blood (not recorded which). These receptors all come from a woman aged 25 to 45 who had recovered from COVID-19. Both conserved end residues are part of each CDR3. A D gene is named only where the DNA matches it firmly. Not all rows give a size; the values are once, few, many and, for expanded clones, a class.

j_call: TRBJ1-5
v_call: TRBV11-2
d_call: TRBD1
clone_size: .
cdr3_aa: CASSLAQGAHPQHF
cdr3_nt: TGTGCCAGCAGCTTGGCACAGGGGGCTCATCCCCAGCATTTT

j_call: TRBJ2-5
v_call: TRBV6-5
d_call: TRBD2
clone_size: few
cdr3_aa: CASSYSSGRGETQYF
cdr3_nt: TGTGCCAGCAGTTACTCTAGCGGGAGGGGGGAGACCCAGTACTTC

j_call: TRBJ1-2
v_call: TRBV5-4
d_call: .
clone_size: many
cdr3_aa: CASSRARGDIIYGYTF
cdr3_nt: TGTGCCAGCAGCCGTGCCAGGGGCGATATTATCTATGGCTACACCTTC

j_call: TRBJ2-5
v_call: TRBV7-2
d_call: .
clone_size: .
cdr3_aa: CASSFGRGAETQYF
cdr3_nt: TGTGCCAGCAGCTTCGGCCGGGGGGCGGAGACCCAGTACTTC

j_call: TRBJ1-2
v_call: TRBV19
d_call: .
clone_size: .
cdr3_aa: CASSMDSQGYGYTF
cdr3_nt: TGTGCCAGTAGTATGGATTCCCAGGGTTATGGCTACACCTTC

j_call: TRBJ1-4
v_call: TRBV7-8
d_call: TRBD1
clone_size: .
cdr3_aa: CASSLARSRGHEKLFF
cdr3_nt: TGTGCCAGCAGCTTAGCCCGGTCCAGGGGGCATGAAAAACTGTTTTTT

j_call: TRBJ1-1
v_call: TRBV2
d_call: TRBD1
clone_size: .
cdr3_aa: CASSEDGLRQGTAEAFF
cdr3_nt: TGTGCCAGCAGTGAAGACGGTTTGAGACAGGGGACGGCTGAAGCTTTCTTT

j_call: TRBJ2-2
v_call: TRBV7-9
d_call: TRBD2
clone_size: .
cdr3_aa: CASSLSHFGGGNTGELFF
cdr3_nt: TGTGCCAGCAGCTTATCCCACTTCGGCGGGGGAAACACCGGGGAGCTGTTTTTT

j_call: TRBJ1-3
v_call: TRBV28
d_call: .
clone_size: .
cdr3_aa: CASSLGSRNTIYF
cdr3_nt: TGTGCCAGCAGTTTGGGCTCCCGAAACACCATATATTTT

j_call: TRBJ1-1
v_call: TRBV7-9
d_call: .
clone_size: .
cdr3_aa: CASSLGGDALNTEAFF
cdr3_nt: TGTGCCAGCAGCTTAGGGGGGGACGCCTTGAACACTGAAGCTTTCTTT

j_call: TRBJ2-3
v_call: TRBV9
d_call: .
clone_size: .
cdr3_aa: CASGGVSTDTQYF
cdr3_nt: TGTGCCAGCGGGGGCGTTAGCACAGATACGCAGTATTTT

j_call: TRBJ1-2
v_call: TRBV28
d_call: .
clone_size: .
cdr3_aa: CASSFAGFVRQIYGYTF
cdr3_nt: TGTGCCAGCAGTTTTGCGGGTTTTGTGCGACAAATCTATGGCTACACCTTC

j_call: TRBJ1-5
v_call: TRBV5-4
d_call: TRBD1
clone_size: .
cdr3_aa: CASSLQGSNQPQHF
cdr3_nt: TGTGCCAGCAGCTTACAGGGGAGCAATCAGCCCCAGCATTTT

j_call: TRBJ1-2
v_call: TRBV25-1
d_call: .
clone_size: few
cdr3_aa: CASSDSGTLNYGYTF
cdr3_nt: TGTGCCAGCAGTGATTCCGGGACACTAAACTATGGCTACACCTTC

j_call: TRBJ2-1
v_call: TRBV19
d_call: TRBD1
clone_size: .
cdr3_aa: CASSDMTGMSEQFF
cdr3_nt: TGTGCCAGTAGTGACATGACAGGGATGAGTGAGCAGTTCTTC

j_call: TRBJ1-1
v_call: TRBV19
d_call: TRBD1
clone_size: .
cdr3_aa: CASSTQGGLNTEAFF
cdr3_nt: TGTGCCAGTAGTACCCAGGGGGGCTTGAACACTGAAGCTTTCTTT

j_call: TRBJ2-3
v_call: TRBV14
d_call: .
clone_size: .
cdr3_aa: CASSQWSPGTDTQYF
cdr3_nt: TGTGCCAGCAGCCAATGGTCCCCAGGCACAGATACGCAGTATTTT

j_call: TRBJ2-5
v_call: TRBV27
d_call: TRBD2
clone_size: .
cdr3_aa: CASSGGGETQYF
cdr3_nt: TGTGCCAGCAGTGGGGGAGGGGAGACCCAGTACTTC

j_call: TRBJ1-5
v_call: TRBV19
d_call: .
clone_size: .
cdr3_aa: CASSITGPQNQAQHF
cdr3_nt: TGTGCCAGTAGTATAACAGGACCTCAAAATCAGGCCCAGCATTTT

j_call: TRBJ1-3
v_call: TRBV7-2
d_call: .
clone_size: .
cdr3_aa: CASSTRDKAGNTIYF
cdr3_nt: TGTGCCAGCAGCACCCGGGACAAAGCTGGAAACACCATATATTTT

j_call: TRBJ2-3
v_call: TRBV18
d_call: .
clone_size: .
cdr3_aa: CASSPPASTDTQYF
cdr3_nt: TGTGCCAGCTCACCACCGGCCAGCACAGATACGCAGTATTTT

j_call: TRBJ2-5
v_call: TRBV5-6
d_call: TRBD2
clone_size: .
cdr3_aa: CASSYLAGRETQYF
cdr3_nt: TGTGCCAGCAGTTACCTAGCGGGCCGGGAGACCCAGTACTTC

j_call: TRBJ1-1
v_call: TRBV29-1
d_call: .
clone_size: .
cdr3_aa: CSVEEGGRVTFF
cdr3_nt: TGCAGCGTTGAAGAGGGCGGCAGGGTAACTTTCTTT

j_call: TRBJ2-1
v_call: TRBV20-1
d_call: TRBD2
clone_size: few
cdr3_aa: CSASSGRNEQFF
cdr3_nt: TGCAGTGCTAGTAGCGGGAGGAATGAGCAGTTCTTC

j_call: TRBJ1-3
v_call: TRBV19
d_call: TRBD1
clone_size: .
cdr3_aa: CASGSGQGYGNTIYF
cdr3_nt: TGTGCCAGCGGAAGCGGACAGGGGTACGGAAACACCATATATTTT

j_call: TRBJ1-5
v_call: TRBV5-6
d_call: .
clone_size: .
cdr3_aa: CASSTRPLSGQPQHF
cdr3_nt: TGTGCCAGCAGCACACGCCCCCTCTCTGGCCAGCCCCAGCATTTT

j_call: TRBJ2-3
v_call: TRBV7-3
d_call: TRBD1
clone_size: .
cdr3_aa: CASRRGQGTDTQYF
cdr3_nt: TGTGCCAGTCGACGGGGACAGGGGACAGATACGCAGTATTTT

j_call: TRBJ1-1
v_call: TRBV24-1
d_call: .
clone_size: .
cdr3_aa: CATGGGGTEAFF
cdr3_nt: TGTGCCACCGGCGGAGGAGGCACTGAAGCTTTCTTT

j_call: TRBJ1-1
v_call: TRBV5-1
d_call: .
clone_size: once
cdr3_aa: CASSPGQIFTEAFF
cdr3_nt: TGCGCCAGCAGCCCAGGACAGATTTTCACTGAAGCTTTCTTT

j_call: TRBJ2-5
v_call: TRBV28
d_call: TRBD2
clone_size: .
cdr3_aa: CASSSEVRTSAETQYF
cdr3_nt: TGTGCCAGCAGTTCTGAAGTCCGGACTAGCGCCGAGACCCAGTACTTC

j_call: TRBJ1-5
v_call: TRBV5-1
d_call: .
clone_size: .
cdr3_aa: CASSLSGFSNQPQHF
cdr3_nt: TGCGCCAGCAGCTTGTCAGGGTTTAGCAATCAGCCCCAGCATTTT

j_call: TRBJ2-7
v_call: TRBV27
d_call: .
clone_size: .
cdr3_aa: CASSFLMTGSPYEQYF
cdr3_nt: TGTGCCAGCAGTTTCCTAATGACAGGCTCACCCTACGAGCAGTACTTC

j_call: TRBJ1-2
v_call: TRBV2
d_call: TRBD1
clone_size: .
cdr3_aa: CASRGQLTYGYTF
cdr3_nt: TGTGCCAGCAGGGGACAGCTAACATATGGCTACACCTTC

j_call: TRBJ2-7
v_call: TRBV7-2
d_call: .
clone_size: .
cdr3_aa: CASNPTGWSSYEQYF
cdr3_nt: TGTGCCAGCAACCCGACGGGGTGGAGCTCCTACGAGCAGTACTTC

j_call: TRBJ1-1
v_call: TRBV11-3
d_call: .
clone_size: few
cdr3_aa: CASSLQPRTEAFF
cdr3_nt: TGTGCCAGCAGCTTACAGCCTAGAACTGAAGCTTTCTTT

j_call: TRBJ1-2
v_call: TRBV19
d_call: TRBD1
clone_size: .
cdr3_aa: CASSGTVYGYTF
cdr3_nt: TGTGCCAGTAGCGGGACAGTTTATGGCTACACCTTC

j_call: TRBJ2-2
v_call: TRBV4-1
d_call: .
clone_size: .
cdr3_aa: CASSQKGRGNTGELFF
cdr3_nt: TGCGCCAGCAGCCAGAAGGGCAGGGGGAACACCGGGGAGCTGTTTTTT

j_call: TRBJ1-6
v_call: TRBV1
d_call: .
clone_size: .
cdr3_aa: CTSSRCGQGGNSPLHF
cdr3_nt: TGCACCAGCAGCCGTTGCGGACAGGGGGGGAATTCACCCCTCCACTTT

j_call: TRBJ2-2
v_call: TRBV7-3
d_call: TRBD2
clone_size: .
cdr3_aa: CASSLFPSGRTGELFF
cdr3_nt: TGTGCCAGCAGCTTATTTCCTAGCGGCCGCACCGGGGAGCTGTTTTTT

j_call: TRBJ1-1
v_call: TRBV10-3
d_call: TRBD1
clone_size: .
cdr3_aa: CAIRDRVRDTEAFF
cdr3_nt: TGTGCCATACGGGACAGGGTTCGGGACACTGAAGCTTTCTTT

j_call: TRBJ2-7
v_call: TRBV2
d_call: TRBD1
clone_size: .
cdr3_aa: CASRAGTGGLTVQYF
cdr3_nt: TGTGCCAGCAGAGCCGGGACAGGGGGATTGACGGTGCAGTACTTC

j_call: TRBJ1-2
v_call: TRBV4-1
d_call: TRBD1
clone_size: .
cdr3_aa: CASSPRNDRVDGYTF
cdr3_nt: TGCGCCAGCAGCCCTCGAAACGACAGGGTAGATGGCTACACCTTC

j_call: TRBJ1-5
v_call: TRBV15
d_call: TRBD1
clone_size: .
cdr3_aa: CATSILGQGNQPQHF
cdr3_nt: TGTGCCACCAGCATCCTTGGACAGGGGAATCAGCCCCAGCATTTT

j_call: TRBJ2-3
v_call: TRBV2
d_call: .
clone_size: .
cdr3_aa: CASRRDAATDTQYF
cdr3_nt: TGTGCCAGCAGGCGGGACGCGGCCACAGATACGCAGTATTTT

j_call: TRBJ1-5
v_call: TRBV2
d_call: TRBD1
clone_size: .
cdr3_aa: CASSGRQGFELSNQPQHF
cdr3_nt: TGTGCCAGCAGCGGGAGACAGGGTTTTGAATTAAGCAATCAGCCCCAGCATTTT

j_call: TRBJ2-7
v_call: TRBV12-3/TRBV12-4
d_call: .
clone_size: .
cdr3_aa: CASRGGLIYEQYF
cdr3_nt: TGTGCCAGCAGGGGGGGACTGATCTACGAGCAGTACTTC

j_call: TRBJ1-3
v_call: TRBV4-1
d_call: .
clone_size: .
cdr3_aa: CASSTWGNTIYF
cdr3_nt: TGCGCCAGCAGCACATGGGGAAACACCATATATTTT

j_call: TRBJ2-7
v_call: TRBV30
d_call: .
clone_size: .
cdr3_aa: CAWSPGQNYEQYF
cdr3_nt: TGTGCCTGGAGTCCCGGACAAAACTACGAGCAGTACTTC

j_call: TRBJ1-5
v_call: TRBV2
d_call: .
clone_size: .
cdr3_aa: CASRGTGFGNQPQHF
cdr3_nt: TGTGCCAGCAGGGGTACAGGGTTTGGCAATCAGCCCCAGCATTTT

j_call: TRBJ1-2
v_call: TRBV28
d_call: .
clone_size: .
cdr3_aa: CASRTGSNYGYTF
cdr3_nt: TGTGCCAGCAGGACAGGCTCTAACTATGGCTACACCTTC

j_call: TRBJ1-2
v_call: TRBV3-1/TRBV3-2
d_call: .
clone_size: .
cdr3_aa: CASSPPVAAYGYTF
cdr3_nt: TGTGCCAGCAGCCCCCCCGTGGCGGCCTATGGCTACACCTTC

j_call: TRBJ1-3
v_call: TRBV5-1
d_call: TRBD1
clone_size: .
cdr3_aa: CASSLDGQVGNTIYF
cdr3_nt: TGCGCCAGCAGCTTGGATGGACAGGTGGGAAACACCATATATTTT

j_call: TRBJ2-2
v_call: TRBV9
d_call: TRBD2
clone_size: .
cdr3_aa: CASSLGLAGGTGELFF
cdr3_nt: TGTGCCAGCAGCTTAGGACTAGCGGGAGGTACCGGGGAGCTGTTTTTT

j_call: TRBJ2-7
v_call: TRBV5-4
d_call: TRBD2
clone_size: .
cdr3_aa: CASSLDPGLAGGEQYF
cdr3_nt: TGTGCCAGCAGCTTGGACCCGGGACTAGCGGGAGGCGAGCAGTACTTC

j_call: TRBJ2-1
v_call: TRBV14
d_call: .
clone_size: .
cdr3_aa: CASSQGSSRLEQFF
cdr3_nt: TGTGCCAGCAGCCAAGGGTCTAGTCGTTTGGAGCAGTTCTTC

j_call: TRBJ2-2
v_call: TRBV28
d_call: TRBD2
clone_size: .
cdr3_aa: CASSSPPRLAGVTGELFF
cdr3_nt: TGTGCCAGCAGTTCCCCCCCGAGACTAGCGGGAGTAACCGGGGAGCTGTTTTTT